This T cell receptor beta chain was documented in a study of cytomegalovirus exposure and HLA in healthy donors. Turning to the study itself: Approximately 190 million T cells yielded 117 million unique TCR beta sequences in earlier analysis. The study's early data release held 75 million to 95 million unique TCRs from HLA-typed donors. Study-wide results and limits: Later work showed greater clonal expansion in HLA-associated TCR beta chains than in equally common others. Reports state that TCR beta sequences accurately predicted most subjects' HLA-A and HLA-B alleles.

Both 60 Vbeta primers and 13 Jbeta primers went into the PCR. The table came from immunoSEQ multiplex PCR; TCRdb's copy has only in-frame clones and leaves some out. This table has about 160,000 clones, around 82% appearing once. Of note for this clone: The antigen is not known.

There are 14 residues in the CDR3. Trimming took off 7 bases at V and 8 bases at J, with 19 bases between the two ends. Germline loops: CDR1 SGHRS, CDR2 YFSETQ. This sequence originates from a boy between 2 and 10 years old in good health and CMV-seronegative. The sequencing input was PBMCs. J is TRBJ2-1 and V is TRBV5-1, with D perhaps matching TRBD1 (6 bases). The CDR3 region is CASRPGAVGDEQFF. For the CDR3, the DNA is TGCGCCAGCCGTCCAGGGGCCGTTGGCGATGAGCAGTTCTTC.